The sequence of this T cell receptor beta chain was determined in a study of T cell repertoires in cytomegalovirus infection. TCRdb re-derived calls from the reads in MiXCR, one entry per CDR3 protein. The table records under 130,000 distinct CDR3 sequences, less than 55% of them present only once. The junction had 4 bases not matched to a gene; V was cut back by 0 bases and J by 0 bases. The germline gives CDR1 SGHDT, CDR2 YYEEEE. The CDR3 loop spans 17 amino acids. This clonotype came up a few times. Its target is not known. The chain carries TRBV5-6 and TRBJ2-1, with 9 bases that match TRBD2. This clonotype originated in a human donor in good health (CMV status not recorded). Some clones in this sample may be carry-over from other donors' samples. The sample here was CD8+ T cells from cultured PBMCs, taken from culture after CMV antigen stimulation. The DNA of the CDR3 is TGTGCCAGCAGCTTGGCCCTAGCGGGGAGCTCCTACAATGAGCAGTTCTTC. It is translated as CASSLALAGSSYNEQFF.